Reported below is one T cell receptor (beta chain). Here immunoSEQ multiplex PCR was the method, and the copy in TCRdb shows in-frame clones only, minus some. The sample includes 160,000 or so clones, roughly 84% of them seen just once. This specimen comes from a study of blood T cell repertoires in COVID-19. This CDR3 contains 15 residues. V lost 2 bases, J lost 3 bases, and 6 bases stayed unmatched. Germline lookup yields CDR1 WSHSY and CDR2 SAAADI. Sequenced material: peripheral blood. The receptor was derived from a woman aged 50 to 60 with COVID-19, enrolled during active disease. V is TRBV10-2 and J is TRBJ2-7, with 8 bases lining up with TRBD2. CDR3 nucleotides: TGCGCCAGCAGTGAGAGTCTAGCGGGCGGCTACGAGCAGTACTTC. Translating gives CASSESLAGGYEQYF.